Below, 5 T cell receptor gamma chains from the same sample are listed, as sequenced in a study of γδ T cells in repeated Plasmodium falciparum infection. Flow sorting of PBMC yielded separate Vgamma9/Vdelta2+ and Vdelta2-negative gammadelta T cell populations for bulk repertoire analysis. TCRdb used CATT to re-call clones from the multiplex PCR reads. Altogether about 14,000 gamma-chain clones are present, about 1.5% being singletons, with the ten largest covering around 28%. Sequencing was done on a sample of gamma-delta T cells from blood. The receptors come from a pool of human donors (malaria-infected and uninfected, not separated).

Details on this clone: This DNA's translation differs at residue 10 from TCRdb's protein, which comes from a much larger clone; a read error is likely, and the protein shown is translated from the DNA. V usage is TRGV9 and J usage is TRGJ1 or TRGJ2. The J gene was not available in TCRdb and was assigned here by matching the DNA to germline segments. The germline CDR1 and CDR2 sequences are GITISATS and ISYDGTV (reference sequence). CDR3 length equals 15 residues. The V segment lost 3 bases and the J segment 6 bases; nucleotides outside the gene matches: 14. The CDR3 region has the DNA TGTGCCTTGTGGGAGTCTAAAGCGCCATGTTATAAGAAACTCTTT. Protein sequence: CALWESKAPCYKKLF.

On this clone itself: The protein that TCRdb holds for this DNA derives from a much larger clone and differs from the translated DNA at residue 8, which likely indicates a read error; the protein shown here is translated from the DNA. The chain joins TRGV9 to TRGJP. The J gene comes from matching the DNA to germline here; TCRdb lacks it. The CDR3 has 17 residues. The V gene's germline CDR1 is GITISATS and CDR2 ISYDGTV (reference sequence). V was clipped by 4 bases and J by 7 bases; unmatched bases: 10. The CDR3 DNA reads TGTGCCTTGTGGGACCCCGCCCATGAGTTGGGCAAAAAAATCAAGGTATTT. It is translated as CALWDPAHELGKKIKVF.

At least ten counts were recorded for this clone. The mismatch at residue 3 between this DNA's translation and the TCRdb protein of a much larger clone likely reflects a read error; the protein shown is translated from the DNA. Here the CDR3 DNA reads TGTGCCTCCTGGGATGGTGGGGTAATCAATTATTATAAGAAACTCTTT. Its protein is CASWDGGVINYYKKLF. J is TRGJ1 or TRGJ2 and V is TRGV4. Per the germline V gene, CDR1 is EGSTGY and CDR2 is YDSYTSSV. There are 16 residues in the CDR3.

Concerning this clone itself: This DNA translates differently at residue 11 from the TCRdb protein, which is that of a much larger clone; a read error is likely, and the protein shown is the DNA's own translation. For the V gene the call is TRGV4; the J gene has no call. CDR3 length: 13 residues. CDR1 is EGSTGY, CDR2 YDSYTSSV, per germline. This CDR3 reads CATWDAPVTKELF. The CDR3 DNA reads as TGTGCCACCTGGGATGCGCCTGTAACGAAGGAACTCTTT.

Details on this clone: A far more abundant clone sits one base away, making this likely a read error. This same CDR3 is encoded by further DNA sequences in the sample. The DNA of the CDR3 is TGTGCCTTGTGGGAGGCGGGGCTGGGAAAAAAAATCAAGGTATTT. This translates into CALWEAGLGKKIKVF. This sequence joins TRGV9 and TRGJP. The J gene, missing from TCRdb, was assigned here through DNA to germline matching. CDR1 is GITISATS and CDR2 is ISYDGTV in the germline V gene (reference sequence). The CDR3 has 15 residues.